The subject of this entry is one T cell receptor (beta chain). The sample contains more than one DNA sequence encoding this CDR3. In germline, CDR1 is SNHLY, CDR2 FYNNEI. Trimming removed 6 bases at V and 2 bases at J, with 5 bases between. The CDR3 spans 11 residues. The data are from a study of shared clonotypes between healthy human individuals. Libraries were prepared by immunoSEQ multiplex PCR; TCRdb keeps only in-frame clonotypes and omits some of them. This sample yields 2,500,000 or so clones, of which 90% to 95% are seen a single time; about 0.13% belongs to the top ten. The sequence was obtained from a man between 18 and 29 years old in good health. The sequencing sample was made of naive CD4+ T cells sorted from blood. Subset here: CD45RA+ positively selected. The gene calls are TRBV2 and TRBJ2-7; D not resolved. CDR3 coding DNA: TGTGCCAGCAGGGAAACCTACGAGCAGTACTTC. Its protein product is CASRETYEQYF.